This T cell receptor (beta chain) was retrieved from a study of long-term antiretroviral therapy in people with HIV (dated 2022 in TCRdb). Background on the whole study: The earliest samples were collected about a decade before the 2015 WHO recommendation for immediate ART, when ART was typically delayed until CD4 counts fell. Whether ART initiation and durable HIV suppression were associated with changes in peripheral blood TRB repertoire composition and diversity was tested in a retrospective serial study. The cohort contributed about 200 cryopreserved PBMC samples from around 30 adults with confirmed HIV infection, collected serially over a mean of roughly 6 years (range 1-12). Eleven of the 30 participants with HIV were female. No cross-contamination during QIAcube processing turned up in test extractions that ran a monoclonal T-cell line alongside some 34 polyclonal samples. The full study reports these points: Because PBMC availability was limited, only the TCR beta chain was sequenced, with no alpha chain pairing. The samples span the years 2004 to 2017, and the ART regimens used may be less effective than current regimens. A significant increase in TRB diversity was found to be associated with ART initiation, although TRB diversity was observed to remain significantly below that of transplant donor controls even after long-term ART. Expanded TRB clones identified before ART initiation dominated the repertoire across all time points, though the dominance fluctuated and decreased in many PLHIV after ART. No data were available on ART adherence, viral resistance or therapy changes, limiting inferences about post-ART repertoire changes. Unsorted PBMC were profiled instead of sorted CD4+ and CD8+ T cells because pre-ART samples had limited cell numbers. CDR3 length ranges in HIV repertoires were narrower than in controls, and network structure suggested an antigen-experienced repertoire with only a slight naive shift after ART.

The germline V gene (reference sequence) specifies MNHEY as CDR1 and SMNVEV as CDR2. V is trimmed back by 5 bases and J by 4 bases, and the junction contains 4 bases that no gene match accounts for. The CDR3 runs 13 residues from the cysteine to the phenylalanine. This entry keeps only the CDR3 DNA: 39 bases, framed from base 1. Sequencing of the TRB variable region was done with the immunoSEQ hsTCRB v3.0 assay at survey level resolution. TRB sequencing targeted a depth of roughly 35,000-55,000 T-cell genomes per sample. An Illumina MiSeq with a v3 150-cycle kit was used to sequence the pooled TRB libraries. In the authors' own workflow: Repertoire analysis was performed in R inside a reproducible Nextflow workflow that covered QC, data transformation and analysis. LymphoSeq2, an R package for exploring AIRR-Seq data, was used to implement custom analyses. After excluding a few samples that yielded fewer than 5000 total TRB sequences, fewer than 200 HIV repertoires remained for analysis. Of the approximately 190 retained HIV repertoires, about 59 were collected before and under 150 after ART initiation. Repertoires were downsampled to 5000 TRB nucleotide sequences, and summary statistics were averaged over 100 downsampling iterations. TRB sequences were retained for analysis only if CDR3 regions of at least seven amino acids were present. A Shannon entropy-derived clonality score and the Gini coefficient were used to measure diversity. In repertoire networks, the top 5000 CDR3 amino acid sequences were linked whenever an edit distance of one separated two sequences. For TRB CDR3 amino acid sequences, GLIPH2 was used to predict antigen specificity groups and MHC restriction. Known CMV, EBV, HIV or tissue antigen associations were flagged by matching CDR3 amino acid sequences against VDJdb and McPAS-TCR. Pre-ART, post-ART and control groups were compared with Wilcoxon signed-rank tests and Holm-Bonferroni correction. This immuneACCESS table, as held by TCRdb, lists in-frame sequences with V and J called but not all clones. Of the missing ones, under half trace to an unresolved V gene in checked studies; the others have no known cause. V and J calls and clone size come straight from that table; D and trimming were deduced from the DNA. The sample table shows about 33,000 clones, and more than 60% are seen once. The ten largest account for less than 9.5% of the sample.

This clone has a handful of counts. This clone's antigen is unknown. No much larger clone is present one base from it, and per-base qualities are unavailable. Participants were included only if at least one PBMC sample before ART initiation and at least two post-ART samples were available. Every participant with HIV received treatment in the United States of America. Before DNA extraction, cryopreserved samples of about 0.95-10 million PBMC were thawed and then washed. At the time of the earliest PBMC sample for each participant with HIV, ages ranged from 23 to 54 years. Per participant, PBMC samples came from 1-4 timepoints prior to ART initiation and 2-8 timepoints following ART initiation, for a median of 7 samples. Serial HIV viral load, CD4+ T-cell count, ART history and demographic data were obtained for every participant. Genomic DNA was extracted from unsorted PBMC with a Qiagen kit on a QIAcube, processed in batches of 12 samples.

This clonotype originated in a woman in her fifties or sixties with HIV. The sequencing here drew on unsorted PBMCs, taken 3.1 years after starting antiretroviral therapy. The sequence joins TRBV27 to TRBJ1-2; 7 middle bases align to TRBD1. The DNA is TGTGCCAGCAGTCCTCGGGACAGCTATGGCTACACCTTC. Its coded protein is CASSPRDSYGYTF.